This T cell receptor beta chain was sequenced in a study of OX40 agonist ivuxolimab in advanced cancers. Profiled with immunoSEQ multiplex PCR; TCRdb holds only in-frame clones, not every one. This repertoire shows 65,000 to 75,000 clones, around 87% found once; its top ten account for 3.5% to 5%. Worth noting for this clone: The antigen is unknown.

The CDR3 has 15 amino acids. V lost 6 bases, J lost 4 bases, and 18 bases lay in between. The V gene's germline CDR1 is MDHEN and CDR2 SYDVKM. Study results and limitations: Relatively little clonal expansion, among the lowest observed, appeared in partial responders at 0.1-3.0 mg/kg.

Prior autoimmune disease or systemic immunosuppression barred patients. The V call is TRBV28, the J call TRBJ1-1, with D tentatively TRBD1 (6 bases). This specimen was CD4+ or CD8+ T cells sorted from blood, taken in a trial of the OX40 agonist ivuxolimab. The receptor was isolated from an adult with an advanced solid tumor such as melanoma, head and neck, liver or kidney cancer. The CDR3 loop reads CASRAQGFGATEAFF. CDR3 sequence (DNA): TGTGCCAGCAGGGCTCAGGGGTTTGGGGCCACTGAAGCTTTCTTT. Supplemented by reference TRBV28 and TRBJ1-1, the full variable domain reads DVKVTQSSRYLVKRTGEKVFLECVQDMDHENMFWYRQDPGLGLRLIYFSYDVKMKEKGDIPEGYSVSREKKERFSLILESASTNQTSMYLCASRAQGFGATEAFFGQGTRLTVV.